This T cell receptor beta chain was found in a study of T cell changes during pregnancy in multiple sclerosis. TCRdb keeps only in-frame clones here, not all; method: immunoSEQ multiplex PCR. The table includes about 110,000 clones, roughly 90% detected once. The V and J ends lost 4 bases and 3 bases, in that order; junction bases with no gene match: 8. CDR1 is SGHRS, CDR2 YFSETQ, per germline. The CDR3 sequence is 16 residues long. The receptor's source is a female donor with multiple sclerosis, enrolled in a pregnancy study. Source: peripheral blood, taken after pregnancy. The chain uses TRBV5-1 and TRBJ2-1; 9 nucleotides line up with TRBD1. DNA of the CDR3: TGCGCCAGCAGCACCATGACAGGGGGAGACTACAATGAGCAGTTCTTC. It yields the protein CASSTMTGGDYNEQFF.